The clone carrying this T cell receptor beta chain has ten or more counts. The CDR3 length is 16 residues. Between the trimmed V and J ends, which lost 0 bases and 4 bases, there was a span of 18 bases. The germline gives CDR1 GTSNPN, CDR2 SVGIG (reference sequence). Amplification yielded TCR beta CDR3 regions, with RNA transcripts as the source. HTBI primers were used for first-round RT-PCR of the TCR CDR3. TCRdb re-derived calls from the multiplex PCR reads in MiXCR, one entry per CDR3 protein. The repertoire consists of roughly 700,000 distinct CDR3 sequences, with around 13% occurring once and the leading ten covering roughly a tenth. For Graves' hyperthyroidism to be stable, ophthalmopathy could not progress within 18 months. Exclusions: uncontrolled infection, other autoimmune disease, pregnancy, lactation. This sample stems from a study of T cells in Graves' hyperthyroidism and ophthalmopathy. About the research overall: Peripheral blood sampling occurred at initial diagnosis, before any treatment.

The sequence was collected from a woman aged 18-29 years with Graves' hyperthyroidism. The sequenced sample consisted of blood. V gene TRBV30 combines with J gene TRBJ1-1; D is unresolved. The CDR3 loop is CAWSVKRSRRVTEAFF. CDR3 DNA: TGTGCCTGGAGTGTAAAGAGGAGCCGGAGGGTCACTGAAGCTTTCTTT.